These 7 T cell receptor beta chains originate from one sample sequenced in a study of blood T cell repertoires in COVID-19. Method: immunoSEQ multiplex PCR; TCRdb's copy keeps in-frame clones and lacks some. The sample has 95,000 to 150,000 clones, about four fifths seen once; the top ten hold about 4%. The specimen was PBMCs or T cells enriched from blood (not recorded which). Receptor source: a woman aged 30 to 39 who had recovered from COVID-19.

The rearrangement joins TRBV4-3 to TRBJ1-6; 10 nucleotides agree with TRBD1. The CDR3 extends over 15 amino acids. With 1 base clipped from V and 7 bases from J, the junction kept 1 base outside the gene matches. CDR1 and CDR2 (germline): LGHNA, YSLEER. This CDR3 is CASSQGTGGNSPLHF. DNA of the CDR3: TGCGCCAGCAGCCAAGGGACAGGGGGGAATTCACCCCTCCACTTT.

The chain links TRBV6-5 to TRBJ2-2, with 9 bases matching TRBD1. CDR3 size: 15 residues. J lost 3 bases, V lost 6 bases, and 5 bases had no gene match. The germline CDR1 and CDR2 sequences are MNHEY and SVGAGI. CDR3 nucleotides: TGTGCCAGCAGCCAGGACAGGGGTGACACCGGGGAGCTGTTTTTT. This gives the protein CASSQDRGDTGELFF.

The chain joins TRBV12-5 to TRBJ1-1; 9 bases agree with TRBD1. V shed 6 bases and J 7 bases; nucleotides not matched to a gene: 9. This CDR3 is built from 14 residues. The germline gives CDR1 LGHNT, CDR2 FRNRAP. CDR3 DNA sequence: TGTGCTAGTGGCCCCGGGACAGGGAGTTTTGAAGCTTTCTTT. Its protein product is CASGPGTGSFEAFF.

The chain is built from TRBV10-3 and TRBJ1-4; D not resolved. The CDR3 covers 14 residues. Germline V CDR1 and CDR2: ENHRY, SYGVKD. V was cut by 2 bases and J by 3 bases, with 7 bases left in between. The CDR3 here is CAISERQANEKLFF. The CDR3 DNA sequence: TGTGCCATCAGTGAGCGTCAGGCTAATGAAAAACTGTTTTTT.

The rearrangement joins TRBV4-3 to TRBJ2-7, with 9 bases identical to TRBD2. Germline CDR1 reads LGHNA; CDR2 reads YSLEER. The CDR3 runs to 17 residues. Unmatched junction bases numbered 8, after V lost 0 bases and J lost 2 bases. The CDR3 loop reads CASSQERLAEQTYEQYF. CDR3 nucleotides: TGCGCCAGCAGCCAAGAGCGACTAGCGGAACAGACCTACGAGCAGTACTTC.

The DNA for the CDR3 is TGTGCCAGCAGCTTGGATCGCGGGAACTCCTACAATGAGCAGTTCTTC. Its protein is CASSLDRGNSYNEQFF. The chain is built from TRBV5-6 and TRBJ2-1; possibly TRBD2 for D (6 bases). Per the germline V gene, CDR1 is SGHDT and CDR2 is YYEEEE. Trimming removed 0 bases at V and 0 bases at J, with 10 bases between. The CDR3 extends over 16 amino acids. The full variable domain, with the rest looked up from reference TRBV5-6 and TRBJ2-1, is DAGVTQSPTHLIKTRGQQVTLRCSPKSGHDTVSWYQQALGQGPQFIFQYYEEEERQRGNFPDRFSGHQFPNYSSELNVNALLLGDSALYLCASSLDRGNSYNEQFFGPGTRLTVL.

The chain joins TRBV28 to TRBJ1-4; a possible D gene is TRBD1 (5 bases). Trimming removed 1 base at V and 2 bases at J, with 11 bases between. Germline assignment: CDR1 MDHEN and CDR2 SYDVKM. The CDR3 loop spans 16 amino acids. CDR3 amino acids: CASSLLQGFTNEKLFF. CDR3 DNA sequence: TGTGCCAGCAGTTTATTGCAGGGTTTTACTAATGAAAAACTGTTTTTT.